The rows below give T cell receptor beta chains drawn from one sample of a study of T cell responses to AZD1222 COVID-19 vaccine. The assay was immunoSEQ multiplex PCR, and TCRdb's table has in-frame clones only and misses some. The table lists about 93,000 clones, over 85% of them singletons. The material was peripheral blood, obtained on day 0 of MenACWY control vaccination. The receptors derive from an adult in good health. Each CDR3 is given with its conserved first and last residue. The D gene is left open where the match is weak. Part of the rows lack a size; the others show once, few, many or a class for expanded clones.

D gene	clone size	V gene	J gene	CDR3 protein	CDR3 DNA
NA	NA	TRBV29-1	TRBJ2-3	CSANGAGPDTQYF	TGCAGCGCCAATGGGGCGGGTCCAGATACGCAGTATTTT
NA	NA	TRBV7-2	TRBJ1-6	CASSLGRGYNSPLHF	TGTGCCAGCAGCTTAGGCAGGGGATATAATTCACCCCTCCACTTT
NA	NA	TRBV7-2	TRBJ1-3	CASSLGPATGNTIYF	TGTGCCAGCAGCTTAGGCCCAGCGACCGGAAACACCATATATTTT
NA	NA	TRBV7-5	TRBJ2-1	CATLTPGRIAPNNEQFF	TGTGCCACCCTCACCCCCGGACGGATAGCTCCTAACAATGAGCAGTTCTTC
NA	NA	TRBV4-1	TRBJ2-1	CASSPGISYNEQFF	TGCGCCAGCAGCCCCGGGATTTCCTACAATGAGCAGTTCTTC
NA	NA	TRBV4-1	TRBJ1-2	CASSLQTNYGYTF	TGCGCCAGCAGCCTTCAGACTAACTATGGCTACACCTTC
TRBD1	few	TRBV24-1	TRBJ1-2	CATSPGTGATRTYGYTF	TGTGCCACCAGCCCCGGGACAGGGGCCACCCGGACCTATGGCTACACCTTC
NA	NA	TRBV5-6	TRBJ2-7	CASSLAGSYEQYF	TGTGCCAGCAGCTTGGCCGGTTCCTACGAGCAGTACTTC
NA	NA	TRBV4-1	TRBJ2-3	CASSQAGLGISTDTQYF	TGCGCCAGCAGCCAAGCCGGACTCGGTATTAGCACAGATACGCAGTATTTT
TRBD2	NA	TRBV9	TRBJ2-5	CASSVDAGVETQYF	TGTGCCAGCAGCGTAGATGCGGGGGTAGAGACCCAGTACTTC
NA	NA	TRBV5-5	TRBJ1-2	CASSLSQTGGGGYTF	TGTGCCAGCAGCTTGTCCCAGACGGGAGGGGGAGGCTACACCTTC
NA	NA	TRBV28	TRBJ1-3	CASTPSVGNTIYF	TGTGCCAGTACCCCCTCAGTTGGAAACACCATATATTTT
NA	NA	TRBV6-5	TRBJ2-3	CASKTTIGDTQYF	TGTGCCAGCAAAACGACAATCGGGGATACGCAGTATTTT
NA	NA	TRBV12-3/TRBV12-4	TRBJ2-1	CASSSRGYNEQFF	TGTGCCAGCAGTTCAAGGGGTTACAATGAGCAGTTCTTC
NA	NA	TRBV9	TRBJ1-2	CASSGIGGAYGYTF	TGTGCCAGCAGCGGAATCGGTGGCGCCTATGGCTACACCTTC
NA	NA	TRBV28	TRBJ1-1	CASQDGTEAFF	TGTGCCAGCCAAGACGGCACTGAAGCTTTCTTT
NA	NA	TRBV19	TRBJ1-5	CAGSAGWGGNQPQHF	TGTGCCGGATCCGCCGGGTGGGGGGGCAATCAGCCCCAGCATTTT
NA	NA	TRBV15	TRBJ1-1	CATSRDQTGNTEAFF	TGTGCCACCAGCAGAGACCAGACAGGGAACACTGAAGCTTTCTTT
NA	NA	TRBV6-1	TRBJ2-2	CASSEQGRGTSGELFF	TGTGCCAGCAGTGAACAAGGTCGGGGTACGAGCGGGGAGCTGTTTTTT
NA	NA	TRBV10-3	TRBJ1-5	CAISESGTQNQPQHF	TGTGCCATCAGTGAGTCGGGGACACAGAATCAGCCCCAGCATTTT
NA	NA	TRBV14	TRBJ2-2	CASSQAYGRTGELFF	TGTGCCAGCAGCCAAGCCTACGGAAGAACCGGGGAGCTGTTTTTT
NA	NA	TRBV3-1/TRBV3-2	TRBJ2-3	CASSQVGGGKDTQYF	TGTGCCAGCAGCCAAGTCGGAGGGGGAAAAGATACGCAGTATTTT
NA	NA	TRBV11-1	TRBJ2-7	CASTSPQLNHEQYF	TGTGCCAGCACCTCCCCCCAACTTAACCACGAGCAGTACTTC
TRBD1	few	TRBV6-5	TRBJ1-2	CASSKGQTGYTF	TGTGCCAGCAGTAAGGGACAGACAGGCTACACCTTC
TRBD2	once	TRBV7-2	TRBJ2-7	CASSSSGGLYEQYF	TGTGCCAGCAGCTCGAGCGGGGGGCTCTACGAGCAGTACTTC
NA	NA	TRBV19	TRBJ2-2	CASSPRGSVTGELFF	TGTGCCAGTAGCCCCCGCGGGTCTGTCACCGGGGAGCTGTTTTTT
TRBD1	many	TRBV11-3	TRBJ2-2	CASSYHRGNTGELFF	TGTGCCAGCAGCTACCACAGGGGAAACACCGGGGAGCTGTTTTTT
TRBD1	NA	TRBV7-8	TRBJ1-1	CASIQGANTEAFF	TGTGCCAGCATTCAGGGGGCTAACACTGAAGCTTTCTTT
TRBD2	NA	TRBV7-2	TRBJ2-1	CASSATSGAYNEQFF	TGTGCCAGCAGCGCCACTAGCGGGGCCTACAATGAGCAGTTCTTC
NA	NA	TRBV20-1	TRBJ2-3	CSARDHTQYF	TGCAGTGCTAGAGATCATACGCAGTATTTT
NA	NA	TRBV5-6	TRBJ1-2	CASSLGPDGYTF	TGTGCCAGCAGCTTGGGCCCGGACGGCTACACCTTC
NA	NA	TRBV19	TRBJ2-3	CASSIGQGLSDTDTQYF	TGTGCCAGTAGTATAGGCCAGGGGCTAAGTGACACAGATACGCAGTATTTT
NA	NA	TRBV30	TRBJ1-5	CAWSVFNNQPQHF	TGTGCCTGGAGTGTGTTCAACAATCAGCCCCAGCATTTT
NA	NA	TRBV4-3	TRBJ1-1	CASSQDEARNTEAFF	TGCGCCAGCAGCCAAGATGAGGCGAGGAACACTGAAGCTTTCTTT
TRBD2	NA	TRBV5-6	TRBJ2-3	CASSVTSGGSTDTQYF	TGTGCCAGCAGCGTGACTAGCGGGGGAAGCACAGATACGCAGTATTTT
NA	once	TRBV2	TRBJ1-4	CASSEPPPGTSNEKLFF	TGTGCCAGCAGTGAACCACCTCCCGGTACATCTAATGAAAAACTGTTTTTT
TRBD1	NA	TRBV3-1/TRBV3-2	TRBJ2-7	CASSPGTGGSYEQYF	TGTGCCAGCAGCCCCGGGACAGGGGGTTCCTACGAGCAGTACTTC
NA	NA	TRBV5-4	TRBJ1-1	CALSRGNTEAFF	TGTGCCTTGTCGCGGGGGAACACTGAAGCTTTCTTT
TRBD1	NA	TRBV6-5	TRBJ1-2	CATGTGGDGYTF	TGTGCCACCGGGACAGGGGGCGATGGCTACACCTTC
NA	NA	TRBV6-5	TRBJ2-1	CASSYSRTGYNEQFF	TGTGCCAGCAGTTACTCGCGAACAGGGTACAATGAGCAGTTCTTC
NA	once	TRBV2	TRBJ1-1	CASMGSNTEAFF	TGTGCCAGCATGGGTTCGAACACTGAAGCTTTCTTT
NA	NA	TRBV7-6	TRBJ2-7	CASSPGPYEQYF	TGTGCCAGCAGCCCTGGGCCCTACGAGCAGTACTTC
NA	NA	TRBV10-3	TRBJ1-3	CAISARHPGNTIYF	TGTGCCATCAGTGCCCGGCACCCTGGAAACACCATATATTTT
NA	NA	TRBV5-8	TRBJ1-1	CASSSDWTEAFF	TGTGCCAGCAGCTCTGACTGGACTGAAGCTTTCTTT
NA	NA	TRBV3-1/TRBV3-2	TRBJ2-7	CASSLSNEQYF	TGTGCCAGCAGCCTCTCCAACGAGCAGTACTTC